The clone carrying this T cell receptor beta chain occurred a few times. Its cognate antigen is unknown. These data are taken from a study of identical twins. The CDR3 has 14 amino acids. Germline CDR1 is SGHRS and CDR2 is YFSETQ. Trimming removed 0 bases at V and 2 bases at J, with 9 bases between. The authors used template switching to add a universal primer site and gave cDNA unique molecular identifiers. TCRdb passed the 5' RACE reads through MiXCR, listing each CDR3 protein once. Of roughly 1.6 million distinct CDR3 sequences in the sample, around 29% were seen once. Study observations and caveats: For out-of-frame alpha sequences shared by twins, low generation probability was in excess.

This receptor was taken from a newborn girl in good health. The sequencing sample was made of cord blood. The chain joins TRBV5-1 to TRBJ2-7; perhaps TRBD1 as D (5 bases). In DNA, the CDR3 is TGCGCCAGCAGCTTGGTACAGGTCCCCTACGAGCAGTACTTC. This gives the protein CASSLVQVPYEQYF.